Listed below are T cell receptor beta chains from one sample, sequenced in a study of post-analysis software for immune sequencing data. From the PCR reads, TCRdb called clonotypes with MiXCR, one entry per CDR3 protein. In the table there are roughly 800,000 distinct CDR3 sequences, around 27% of which are singletons. The sample taken for sequencing was blood. The origin of the receptors is a girl aged 10-17 years with multiple sclerosis. The CDR3 runs from the conserved cysteine through the conserved F or W. A D gene is named only where the DNA matches it firmly. The size entry is marked missing in some rows and otherwise reads once, few, many or a size class.

d_call j_call v_call clone_size cdr3_nt cdr3_aa
- TRBJ2-7 TRBV5-1 few TGCGCCAGCAACTACGCCCGCGAGCAGTACTTC CASNYAREQYF
- TRBJ1-1 TRBV6-5 - TGTGCCAGCAAACTCGCGGGGCAGAACACTGAAGCTTTCTTT CASKLAGQNTEAFF
TRBD2 TRBJ2-3 TRBV20-1 - TGCAGTGCTAGAGATGGCGGGGGGGATTCAGATACGCAGTATTTT CSARDGGGDSDTQYF
- TRBJ1-2 TRBV15 few TGTGCCACCAGCAGAGATCCGGGGGAACGGGGTGGCTACACCTTC CATSRDPGERGGYTF
- TRBJ2-5 TRBV29-1 - TGCAGCGTGAGCCCGGGGGTGGGCAATGAGCAGTACTTC CSVSPGVGNEQYF
- TRBJ2-1 TRBV20-1 - TGCAGTGCATTGCGCGTCCATGAGCAGTTCTTC CSALRVHEQFF
- TRBJ2-7 TRBV6-2/TRBV6-3 - TGTGCCAGCAGTTACTCGAAGAGACAGGGAGGGTACGAGCAGTACTTC CASSYSKRQGGYEQYF
- TRBJ1-1 TRBV25-1 few TGTGCCAGCACTGGGTCCACCGGGGGAAACACTGAAGCTTTCTTT CASTGSTGGNTEAFF
- TRBJ1-1 TRBV7-3 - TGTGCCAGCAAGTCATCCTCGATGAACACTGAAGCTTTCTTT CASKSSSMNTEAFF
TRBD1 TRBJ2-1 TRBV20-1 few TGCAGTGCTAGAACACACCGGGACAGGGAAAGAAATGAGCAGTTCTTC CSARTHRDRERNEQFF
- TRBJ1-6 TRBV4-1 - TGCGCCAGCAGCCAAGATTTTGCGGGGGGTTATTCACCCCTCCACTTT CASSQDFAGGYSPLHF
- TRBJ2-2 TRBV2 - TGTGCCAGCAGTGCCGTGGGAACCGGGGAGCTGTTTTTT CASSAVGTGELFF
TRBD2 TRBJ2-7 TRBV7-2 - TGTGCCAGCAGCGGAAGGGGACTAGCGGGCAACGAGCAGTACTTC CASSGRGLAGNEQYF
TRBD2 TRBJ2-1 TRBV6-2/TRBV6-3 - TGTGCCAGCAGTTACTTGCGGGGGTCCTACAATGAGCAGTTCTTC CASSYLRGSYNEQFF
TRBD1 TRBJ1-2 TRBV6-6 few TGTGCCAGCAGTTACTCCTCGGCTGGACAGGGCTATGGCTACACCTTC CASSYSSAGQGYGYTF
- TRBJ2-4 TRBV28 - TGTGCCAGCGGAGACCGGACAGAGCAGTACTTC CASGDRTEQYF
TRBD2 TRBJ2-1 TRBV5-5 - TGTGCCAGCAGCGAACCGACTGGCGGGAGGGTTAATGAGCAGTTCTTC CASSEPTGGRVNEQFF
- TRBJ2-3 TRBV4-3 - TGCGCCAGCAGCCAGCTGGTGGGAGGCCTACCTCGGGATACGCAGTATTTT CASSQLVGGLPRDTQYF
TRBD1 TRBJ2-7 TRBV10-3 - TGTGCCATCAGTGCCCAGACAGGGTTTGGCTACGAGCAGTACTTC CAISAQTGFGYEQYF
- TRBJ2-1 TRBV6-2/TRBV6-3 - TGTGCCAGCACCGTCCGGTGGAGCTCCTACAATGAGCAGTTCTTC CASTVRWSSYNEQFF
TRBD2 TRBJ2-1 TRBV5-1 - TGCGCCGGCGCCCTAGGACTAGCTAGCGATGAGCAGTTCTTC CAGALGLASDEQFF
- TRBJ2-5 TRBV28 many TGTGCCACCGAACAGCAGACGGAGACCCAGTACTTC CATEQQTETQYF
- TRBJ1-1 TRBV28 - TGTGCCAGCGGAGAGACCGGGAATGGCGCTTTCTTT CASGETGNGAFF
- TRBJ1-2 TRBV6-2/TRBV6-3 few TGTGCCAGCAGTTCCTTGGCCGGCATAACTAACTATGGCTACACCTTC CASSSLAGITNYGYTF
- TRBJ2-5 TRBV20-1 few TGCAGTGCGGAACCAGGGGGGGAGACCCAGTACTTC CSAEPGGETQYF
TRBD1 TRBJ2-2 TRBV7-2 - TGTGCCAGCAGACCTGGACAGGGGGCCCAGAACACCGGGGAGCTGTTTTTT CASRPGQGAQNTGELFF
TRBD1 TRBJ1-5 TRBV29-1 few TGCAGCGTTAGTGGACAGGGGAACGATCAGCCCCAGCATTTT CSVSGQGNDQPQHF
TRBD1 TRBJ2-5 TRBV5-5 many TGTGCCAGCAGCCCGACAGGGCCGGGGACGGAGACCCAGTACTTC CASSPTGPGTETQYF
TRBD2 TRBJ2-1 TRBV28 - TGTGCCAGCAGAAACCCTAGCGGGGGGGCTGAGCAGTTCTTC CASRNPSGGAEQFF
- TRBJ1-6 TRBV7-2 many TGTGCCAGCAGCTATGACTCCTATAATTCACCCCTCCACTTT CASSYDSYNSPLHF
- TRBJ1-1 TRBV7-9 - TGTGCCAGCAGCTATTCCGCGGCTGCCCTAGGGACTGAAGCTTTCTTT CASSYSAAALGTEAFF
- TRBJ2-7 TRBV9 - TGTGCCAGCAGCGTAGAGCGGACAGCATTACGACGCGAGCAGTACTTC CASSVERTALRREQYF
- TRBJ1-6 TRBV4-1 - TGCGCCAGCAGCCAAGACAGGGTGAGGAATTCACCCCTCCACTTT CASSQDRVRNSPLHF
- TRBJ2-5 TRBV7-7 - TGTGCCAGCAGCTTTCGAGCCGGCCAAGAGACCCAGTACTTC CASSFRAGQETQYF
- TRBJ2-2 TRBV10-3 - TGTGCCATCAGTGAGTCGGGGGCTGACACCGGGGAGCTGTTTTTT CAISESGADTGELFF
- TRBJ1-1 TRBV25-1 once TGTGCCAGCACTAGGACGGGGGGTAACACTGAAGCTTTCTTT CASTRTGGNTEAFF
- TRBJ1-2 TRBV29-1 few TGCAGCGTTGACGGGGGATTGAGTGGCTACACCTTC CSVDGGLSGYTF
TRBD2 TRBJ2-1 TRBV20-1 few TGCAGTGCTAGCTGGGTGGGAGGGCCAATCAATGAGCAGTTCTTC CSASWVGGPINEQFF
- TRBJ2-1 TRBV7-2 few TGTGCCAGCAGTCAGAATGGGGGTGGCTCCTACAATGAGCAGTTCTTC CASSQNGGGSYNEQFF
- TRBJ2-3 TRBV24-1 - TGTGCCACCGCCTGGGGCCAGGGGAACACAGATACGCAGTATTTT CATAWGQGNTDTQYF
- TRBJ1-1 TRBV6-6 few TGTGCCAGCAGCCCCGCACAAGAGGTCACTGAAGCTTTCTTT CASSPAQEVTEAFF
- TRBJ1-2 TRBV15 - TGTGCCACCAGCAGAGGCGGGTTAGTTGGTGGCTACACCTTC CATSRGGLVGGYTF
TRBD2 TRBJ2-7 TRBV20-1 - TGCAGTGTGGCTAGCGGGAGTGCCTACAATGAGCAGTACTTC CSVASGSAYNEQYF
- TRBJ1-2 TRBV7-8 - TGTGCCAGCACCCGAGGGGGGGTTAACAACTATGGCTACACCTTC CASTRGGVNNYGYTF
TRBD2 TRBJ2-1 TRBV6-2/TRBV6-3 - TGTGCCAGCAGTTACCCCCGAGGGAGTAGCGGGAGCGCAAGGAATGAGCAGTTCTTC CASSYPRGSSGSARNEQFF
- TRBJ1-1 TRBV11-2 - TGTGCCAGCAGCTCTTGGGGGGGGGACGGCGTAATGAACACTGAAGCTTTCTTT CASSSWGGDGVMNTEAFF
- TRBJ2-7 TRBV10-3 many TGTGCCATCAGCGTCAGAGGTGCTGACGAGCAGTACTTC CAISVRGADEQYF
- TRBJ2-1 TRBV20-1 few TGCAGTGCTAGAGATAGGCTAGGCAGGGAATATGAGCAGTTCTTC CSARDRLGREYEQFF
TRBD1 TRBJ2-7 TRBV6-6 - TGTGCCAGCAGCTCTACAGGGGAAGGCTACGAGCAGTACTTC CASSSTGEGYEQYF
- TRBJ2-5 TRBV13 - TGTGCCAGCAGCTTAGGAGGCGACAGGCAACGGACCCAGTACTTC CASSLGGDRQRTQYF
TRBD1 TRBJ2-7 TRBV7-9 - TGTGCCAGCAGCGGACAGGGTGGGGAGCAGTACTTC CASSGQGGEQYF
- TRBJ2-5 TRBV5-6 many TGTGCCAGCAGCTACGGGACACTACAAGAGACCCAGTACTTC CASSYGTLQETQYF